This T cell receptor beta chain is from a study of beta chain features in type 1 diabetes. Findings of the study overall: Cells with high TCR expression could be over-represented when cDNA is sequenced. TCRB CDR3s from Type 1 diabetes patients were moderately but significantly shorter in all four CD4+ subsets.

This clone was counted a few times. Its target is not known. CDR1 and CDR2 (germline): ENHRY, SYGVKD. This CDR3 is 13 amino acids long. V lost 0 bases to trimming and J lost 1 base, with 3 bases between them. The authors reverse transcribed all of the isolated RNA, so sequencing captured expressed TCRB transcripts. Assay: immunoSEQ multiplex PCR; the TCRdb copy retains only in-frame clones and omits some. The repertoire holds a few hundred thousand clones, with around 25% as singletons. The rearrangement joins TRBV10-3 to TRBJ2-5; D remains unclear. The sequence derives from a woman aged 25-40 years with type 1 diabetes. Sequenced material: naive CD4+ T cells from blood. CDR3 amino acids: CAISESSQETQYF. The DNA of the CDR3 is TGTGCCATCAGTGAGTCTAGCCAAGAGACCCAGTACTTC.